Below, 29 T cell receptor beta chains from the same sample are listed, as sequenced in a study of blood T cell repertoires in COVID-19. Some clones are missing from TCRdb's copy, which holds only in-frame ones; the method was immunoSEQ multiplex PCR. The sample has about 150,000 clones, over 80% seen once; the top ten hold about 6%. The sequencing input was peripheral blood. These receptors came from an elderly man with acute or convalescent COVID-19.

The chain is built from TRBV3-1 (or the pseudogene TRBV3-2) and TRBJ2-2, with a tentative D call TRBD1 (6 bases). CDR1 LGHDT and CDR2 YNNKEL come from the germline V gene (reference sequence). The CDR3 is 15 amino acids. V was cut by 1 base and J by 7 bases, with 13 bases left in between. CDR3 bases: TGTGCCAGCAGCCAAGTCGTGGGGGCGTACGGGGAGCTGTTTTTT. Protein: CASSQVVGAYGELFF.

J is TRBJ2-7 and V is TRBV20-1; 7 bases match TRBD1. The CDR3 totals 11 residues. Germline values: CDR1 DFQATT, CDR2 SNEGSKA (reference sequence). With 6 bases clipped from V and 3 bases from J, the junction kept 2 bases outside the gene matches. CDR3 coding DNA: TGCAGTGCGGGGGACAGCTACGAGCAGTACTTC. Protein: CSAGDSYEQYF.

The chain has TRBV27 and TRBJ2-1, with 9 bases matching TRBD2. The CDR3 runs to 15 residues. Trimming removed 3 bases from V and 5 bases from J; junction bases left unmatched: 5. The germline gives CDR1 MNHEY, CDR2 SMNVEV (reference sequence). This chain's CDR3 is CASSFLGLANNEQFF. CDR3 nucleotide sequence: TGTGCCAGCAGTTTCCTAGGACTAGCGAACAATGAGCAGTTCTTC.

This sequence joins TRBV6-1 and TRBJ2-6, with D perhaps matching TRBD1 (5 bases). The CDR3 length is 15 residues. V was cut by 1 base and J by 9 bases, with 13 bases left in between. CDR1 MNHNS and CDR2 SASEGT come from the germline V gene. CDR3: CASSEVGEGVNVLTF. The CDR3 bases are TGTGCCAGCAGTGAAGTAGGGGAAGGTGTCAACGTCCTGACTTTC.

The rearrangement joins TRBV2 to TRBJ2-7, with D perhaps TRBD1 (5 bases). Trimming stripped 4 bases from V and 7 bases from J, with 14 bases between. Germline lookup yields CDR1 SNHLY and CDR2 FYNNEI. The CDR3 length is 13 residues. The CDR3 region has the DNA TGTGCCAGCAGTGTACTGGGGCTTGGGGAGCAGTACTTC. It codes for CASSVLGLGEQYF.

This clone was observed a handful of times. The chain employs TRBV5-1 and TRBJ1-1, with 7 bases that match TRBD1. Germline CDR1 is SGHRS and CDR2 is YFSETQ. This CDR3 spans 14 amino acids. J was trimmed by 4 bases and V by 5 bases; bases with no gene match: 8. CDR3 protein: CASREQGLGTEAFF. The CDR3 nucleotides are TGCGCCAGCAGGGAACAGGGGTTGGGCACTGAAGCTTTCTTT.

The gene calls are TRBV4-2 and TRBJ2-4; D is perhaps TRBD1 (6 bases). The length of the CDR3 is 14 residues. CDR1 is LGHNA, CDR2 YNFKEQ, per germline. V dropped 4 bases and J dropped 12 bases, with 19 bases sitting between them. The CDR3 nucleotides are TGTGCCAGCAGCCCGGACAGCCTGAACGCGGCTCAGTACTTC. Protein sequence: CASSPDSLNAAQYF.

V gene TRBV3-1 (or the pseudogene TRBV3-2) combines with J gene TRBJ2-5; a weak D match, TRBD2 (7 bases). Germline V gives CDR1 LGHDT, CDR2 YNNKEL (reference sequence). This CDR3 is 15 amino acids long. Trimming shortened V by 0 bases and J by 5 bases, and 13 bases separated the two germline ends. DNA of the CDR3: TGTGCCAGCAGCCAAGATTGGGGGGGGCGGGAGACCCAGTACTTC. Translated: CASSQDWGGRETQYF.

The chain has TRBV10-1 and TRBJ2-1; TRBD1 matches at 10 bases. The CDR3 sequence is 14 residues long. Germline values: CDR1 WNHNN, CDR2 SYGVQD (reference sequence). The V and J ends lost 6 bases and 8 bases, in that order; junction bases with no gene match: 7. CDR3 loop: CASSRDRGVDEQFF. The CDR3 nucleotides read TGCGCCAGCAGCCGGGACAGGGGTGTTGATGAGCAGTTCTTC.

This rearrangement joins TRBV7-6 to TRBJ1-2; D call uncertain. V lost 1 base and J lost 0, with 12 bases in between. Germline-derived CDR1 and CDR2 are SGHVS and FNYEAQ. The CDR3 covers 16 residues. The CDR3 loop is CASSLGGTASNYGYTF. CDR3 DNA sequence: TGTGCCAGCAGCTTAGGTGGAACAGCATCTAACTATGGCTACACCTTC.

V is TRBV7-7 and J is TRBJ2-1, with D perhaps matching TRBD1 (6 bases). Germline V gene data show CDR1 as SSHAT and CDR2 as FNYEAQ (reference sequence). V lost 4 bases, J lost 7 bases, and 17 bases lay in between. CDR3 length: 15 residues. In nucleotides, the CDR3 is TGTGCCAGCAGCTATGACAGGACGGGTGTAAATGAGCAGTTCTTC. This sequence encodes CASSYDRTGVNEQFF.

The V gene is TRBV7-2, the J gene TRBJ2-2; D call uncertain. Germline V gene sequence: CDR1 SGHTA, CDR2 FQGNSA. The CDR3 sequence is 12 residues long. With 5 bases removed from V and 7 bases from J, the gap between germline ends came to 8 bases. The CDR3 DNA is TGTGCCAGCAGCACTATTCTCGGGGAGCTGTTTTTT. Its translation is CASSTILGELFF.

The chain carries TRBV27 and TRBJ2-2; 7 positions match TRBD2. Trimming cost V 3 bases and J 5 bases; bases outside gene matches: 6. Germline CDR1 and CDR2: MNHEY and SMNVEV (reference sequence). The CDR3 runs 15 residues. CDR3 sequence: CASSFSAGETGELFF. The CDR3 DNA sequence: TGTGCCAGCAGTTTTAGTGCGGGGGAGACCGGGGAGCTGTTTTTT.

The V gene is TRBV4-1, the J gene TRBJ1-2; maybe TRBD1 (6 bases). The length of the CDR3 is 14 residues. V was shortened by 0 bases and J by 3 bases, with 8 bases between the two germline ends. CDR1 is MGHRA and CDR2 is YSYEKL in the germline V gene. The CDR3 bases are TGCGCCAGCAGCCAAGATCCAGGGGACTATGGCTACACCTTC. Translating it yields CASSQDPGDYGYTF.

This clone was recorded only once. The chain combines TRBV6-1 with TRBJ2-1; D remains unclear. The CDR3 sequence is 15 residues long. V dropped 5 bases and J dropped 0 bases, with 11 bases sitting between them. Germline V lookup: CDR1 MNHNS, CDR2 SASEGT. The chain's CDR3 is CASSPDSNSYNEQFF. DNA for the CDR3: TGTGCCAGCAGTCCCGACTCTAACTCCTACAATGAGCAGTTCTTC.

CDR3 sequence (DNA): TGTGCCAGCAGATATAGCAATCAGCCCCAGCATTTT. It yields the protein CASRYSNQPQHF. The gene calls are TRBV6-5 and TRBJ1-5; D remains unclear. Germline V gene lookup returns CDR1 MNHEY and CDR2 SVGAGI. The CDR3 consists of 12 residues. Trimming pared 6 bases from V and 0 bases from J, leaving 3 bases between.

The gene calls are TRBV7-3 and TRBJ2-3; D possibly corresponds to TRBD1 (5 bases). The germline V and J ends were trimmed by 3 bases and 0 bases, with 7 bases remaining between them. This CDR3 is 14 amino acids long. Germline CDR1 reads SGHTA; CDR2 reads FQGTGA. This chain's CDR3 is CASSFDRSTDTQYF. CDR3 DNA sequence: TGTGCCAGCAGCTTTGACAGAAGCACAGATACGCAGTATTTT.

CDR3 protein: CASSWSEAAAGGYTF. The CDR3 DNA sequence: TGCGCCAGCAGCTGGTCCGAGGCGGCAGCGGGGGGCTACACCTTC. This sequence joins TRBV5-1 and TRBJ1-2; D gene unclear. From germline, CDR1 is SGHRS and CDR2 YFSETQ. Trimming removed 3 bases at V and 8 bases at J, with 20 bases between. The length of the CDR3 is 15 residues.

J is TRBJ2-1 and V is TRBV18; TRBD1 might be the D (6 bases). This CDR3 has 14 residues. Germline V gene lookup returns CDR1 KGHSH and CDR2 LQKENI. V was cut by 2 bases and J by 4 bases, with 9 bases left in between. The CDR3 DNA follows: TGTGCCAGCTCACCAGAGACAGGATACAATGAGCAGTTCTTC. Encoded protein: CASSPETGYNEQFF.

CDR3 DNA sequence: TGCGCCAGCCGGGAGTTTGCAACTAATGAAAAACTGTTTTTT. Translating it yields CASREFATNEKLFF. The chain uses TRBV5-1 and TRBJ1-4; D remains unclear. The CDR3 is 14 amino acids. Germline V gene data show CDR1 as SGHRS and CDR2 as YFSETQ. Trimming removed 7 bases at V and 0 bases at J, with 10 bases between.

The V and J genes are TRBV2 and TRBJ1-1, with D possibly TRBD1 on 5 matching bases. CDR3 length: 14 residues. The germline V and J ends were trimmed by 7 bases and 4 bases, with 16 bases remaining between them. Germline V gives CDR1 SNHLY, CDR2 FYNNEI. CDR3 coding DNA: TGTGCCAGCACCTCAGCGGGGGTCAGCACTGAAGCTTTCTTT. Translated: CASTSAGVSTEAFF.

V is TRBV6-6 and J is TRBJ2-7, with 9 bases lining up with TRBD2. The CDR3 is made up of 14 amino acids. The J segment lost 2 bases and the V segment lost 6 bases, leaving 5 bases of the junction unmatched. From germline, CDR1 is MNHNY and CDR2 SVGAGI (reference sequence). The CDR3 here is CASSTSGGTYEQYF. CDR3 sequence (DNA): TGTGCCAGCAGCACAAGCGGGGGGACCTACGAGCAGTACTTC.

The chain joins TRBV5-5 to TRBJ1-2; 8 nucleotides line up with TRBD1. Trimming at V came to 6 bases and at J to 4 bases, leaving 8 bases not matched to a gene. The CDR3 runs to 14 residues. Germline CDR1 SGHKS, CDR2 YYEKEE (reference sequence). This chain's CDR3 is CASTSVGTGYGYTF. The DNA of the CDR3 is TGTGCCAGCACCTCTGTAGGGACAGGCTATGGCTACACCTTC.

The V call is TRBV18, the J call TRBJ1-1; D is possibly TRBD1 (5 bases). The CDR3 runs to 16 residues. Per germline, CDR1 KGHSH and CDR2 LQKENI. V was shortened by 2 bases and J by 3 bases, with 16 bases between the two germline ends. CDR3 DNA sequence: TGTGCCAGCTCACCAGCGCAGGGCCGTTTGCACACTGAAGCTTTCTTT. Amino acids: CASSPAQGRLHTEAFF. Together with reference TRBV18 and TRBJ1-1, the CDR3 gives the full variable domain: NAGVMQNPRHLVRRRGQEARLRCSPMKGHSHVYWYRQLPEEGLKFMVYLQKENIIDESGMPKERFSAEFPKEGPSILRIQQVVRGDSAAYFCASSPAQGRLHTEAFFGQGTRLTVV.

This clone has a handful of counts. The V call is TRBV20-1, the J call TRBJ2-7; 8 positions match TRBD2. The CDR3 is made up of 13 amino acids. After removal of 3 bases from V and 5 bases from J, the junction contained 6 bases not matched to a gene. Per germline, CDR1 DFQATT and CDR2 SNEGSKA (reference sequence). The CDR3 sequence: CSASPGGGNEQYF. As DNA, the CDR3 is TGCAGTGCTAGTCCCGGGGGGGGTAACGAGCAGTACTTC.

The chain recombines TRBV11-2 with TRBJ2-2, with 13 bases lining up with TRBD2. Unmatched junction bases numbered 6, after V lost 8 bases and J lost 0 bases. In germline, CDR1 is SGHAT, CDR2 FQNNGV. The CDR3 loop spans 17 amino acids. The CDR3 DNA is TGTGCCAGCGGGGGGACTAGCGGGATCGCGAACACCGGGGAGCTGTTTTTT. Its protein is CASGGTSGIANTGELFF.

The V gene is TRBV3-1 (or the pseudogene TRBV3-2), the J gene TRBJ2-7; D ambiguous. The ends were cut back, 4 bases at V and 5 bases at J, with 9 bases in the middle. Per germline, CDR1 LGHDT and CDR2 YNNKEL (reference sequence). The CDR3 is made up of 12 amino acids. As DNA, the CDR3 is TGTGCCAGCAGCCTTAATAGTCACGAGCAGTACTTC. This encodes CASSLNSHEQYF.

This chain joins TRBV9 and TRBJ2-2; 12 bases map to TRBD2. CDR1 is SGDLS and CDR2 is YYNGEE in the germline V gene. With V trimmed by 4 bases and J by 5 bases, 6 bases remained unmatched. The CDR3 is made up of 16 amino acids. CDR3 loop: CASSSLAGGRTGELFF. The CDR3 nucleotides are TGTGCCAGCAGCTCCCTAGCGGGAGGGAGAACCGGGGAGCTGTTTTTT.

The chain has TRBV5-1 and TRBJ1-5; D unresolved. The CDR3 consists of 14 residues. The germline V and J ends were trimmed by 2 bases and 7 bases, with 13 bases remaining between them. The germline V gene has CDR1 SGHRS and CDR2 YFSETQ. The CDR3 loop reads CASSLSGSEQPQHF. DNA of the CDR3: TGCGCCAGCAGCTTAAGCGGATCGGAACAGCCCCAGCATTTT.